The present TCR beta chain was sequenced within a study of cytomegalovirus exposure and HLA in healthy donors. The germline V and J ends were trimmed by 0 bases and 3 bases, with 8 bases remaining between them. The germline V gene has CDR1 SNHLY and CDR2 FYNNEI. The CDR3 has 15 amino acids. Primers for the PCR totalled 60 Vbeta and 13 Jbeta. The data were produced by immunoSEQ multiplex PCR, yet TCRdb's version contains in-frame clones alone and is incomplete. The sample shows about 150,000 clones, about 82% of them seen only once. Notes on this clone: Distinct nucleotide sequences in the sample also encode this CDR3.

Sequencing input: PBMCs. The V call is TRBV2, the J call TRBJ1-4; the D is unclear. The TCR was taken from a woman aged 40 to 50 in good health and CMV-seropositive. The CDR3 reads CASSEARGPNEKLFF. The DNA of the CDR3 is TGTGCCAGCAGTGAAGCGCGAGGGCCTAATGAAAAACTGTTTTTT.